The entry below describes one T cell receptor beta chain. Its specificity is unknown. V lost 0 bases and J lost 4, with 9 bases in between. The germline V gene encodes CDR1 LNHDA and CDR2 SQIVND (reference sequence). This CDR3 comprises 14 residues. Generated by immunoSEQ multiplex PCR, the TCRdb table keeps only in-frame clones and is missing some. This sample has 60,000 to 70,000 clones, with 45% to 65% found just once. This specimen comes from a study of cytotoxic CD8 clonotypes in ibrutinib-treated CLL. Study-wide results and caveats: Clonality, elevated at ibrutinib response, dropped back toward baseline at progression.

The source material was PBMCs, sampled after 12 months of ibrutinib treatment. V usage is TRBV19 and J usage is TRBJ2-5; D may be TRBD2 (6 bases). This sequence originates from a human donor with chronic lymphocytic leukemia. This chain's CDR3 is CASSIEAGGETQYF. For the CDR3, the DNA is TGTGCCAGTAGTATAGAGGCCGGGGGAGAGACCCAGTACTTC.